These T cell receptor beta chains were read from a single sample in a study of cytomegalovirus exposure and HLA in healthy donors. Profiled with immunoSEQ multiplex PCR; TCRdb holds only in-frame clones, not every one. Of some 120,000 clones listed, 60% to 85% are singletons. Specimen: PBMCs. These receptors all stem from a human donor in good health. CDR3s include the opening cysteine and the closing phenylalanine or tryptophan. A D gene is named only where the DNA matches it firmly. A clone size is listed for some rows: how often the clone was seen (once, few, many), or a class if it is expanded.

cdr3_aa: CASSFTTGPENSPLHF
cdr3_nt: TGCGCCAGCAGCTTTACTACAGGGCCGGAGAATTCACCCCTCCACTTT
v_call: TRBV5-1
j_call: TRBJ1-6
clone_size: NA
d_call: NA

cdr3_aa: CASSVDRGYEKLFF
cdr3_nt: TGTGCCAGCAGCGTAGACAGGGGGTATGAAAAACTGTTTTTT
v_call: TRBV6-1
j_call: TRBJ1-4
clone_size: NA
d_call: TRBD1

cdr3_aa: CASSLTYPGQLNEQFF
cdr3_nt: TGTGCCAGCTCACTTACCTATCCGGGACAGCTCAATGAGCAGTTCTTC
v_call: TRBV18
j_call: TRBJ2-1
clone_size: NA
d_call: TRBD1

cdr3_aa: CASQDGSRTDTQYF
cdr3_nt: TGTGCCAGCCAGGATGGGTCACGCACAGATACGCAGTATTTT
v_call: TRBV19
j_call: TRBJ2-3
clone_size: NA
d_call: NA

cdr3_aa: CASSLAPGGNTGELFF
cdr3_nt: TGTGCCAGCAGCTTGGCCCCAGGGGGGAACACCGGGGAGCTGTTTTTT
v_call: TRBV7-9
j_call: TRBJ2-2
clone_size: NA
d_call: TRBD1

cdr3_aa: CASSLGGKHEQYF
cdr3_nt: TGCGCCAGCAGCTTGGGAGGGAAGCACGAGCAGTACTTC
v_call: TRBV5-1
j_call: TRBJ2-7
clone_size: NA
d_call: NA

cdr3_aa: CASSEERVGTEAFF
cdr3_nt: TGTGCCAGCAGCGAAGAGAGGGTTGGGACTGAAGCTTTCTTT
v_call: TRBV4-2
j_call: TRBJ1-1
clone_size: few
d_call: NA

cdr3_aa: CASRGQGASYEQYF
cdr3_nt: TGCGCCAGCAGGGGACAGGGGGCGAGCTACGAGCAGTACTTC
v_call: TRBV5-1
j_call: TRBJ2-7
clone_size: few
d_call: TRBD1

cdr3_aa: CASRNPGLGGGTDTQYF
cdr3_nt: TGTGCCAGCCGAAACCCGGGACTAGGCGGCGGAACAGATACGCAGTATTTT
v_call: TRBV7-2
j_call: TRBJ2-3
clone_size: NA
d_call: TRBD2

cdr3_aa: CASSPLERYSGNTIYF
cdr3_nt: TGTGCCAGCTCACCACTGGAGCGATACTCTGGAAACACCATATATTTT
v_call: TRBV18
j_call: TRBJ1-3
clone_size: NA
d_call: NA

cdr3_aa: CASRSEGYVFAFF
cdr3_nt: TGTGCCAGCAGGTCGGAGGGATACGTGTTTGCTTTCTTT
v_call: TRBV6-5
j_call: TRBJ1-1
clone_size: few
d_call: NA

cdr3_aa: CASSSYNEQFF
cdr3_nt: TGCGCCAGCAGTTCGTACAATGAGCAGTTCTTC
v_call: TRBV10-2
j_call: TRBJ2-1
clone_size: few
d_call: NA

cdr3_aa: CASKRLAGGESYEQYF
cdr3_nt: TGTGCCAGCAAAAGACTAGCGGGCGGGGAAAGCTACGAGCAGTACTTC
v_call: TRBV7-2
j_call: TRBJ2-7
clone_size: NA
d_call: TRBD2

cdr3_aa: CASSTGTATQGGYTF
cdr3_nt: TGTGCCAGCAGTACAGGGACAGCCACGCAGGGGGGCTACACCTTC
v_call: TRBV6-1
j_call: TRBJ1-2
clone_size: NA
d_call: TRBD1

cdr3_aa: CATSRVLGRTQETQYF
cdr3_nt: TGTGCCACCAGCAGAGTATTGGGCAGGACTCAAGAGACCCAGTACTTC
v_call: TRBV15
j_call: TRBJ2-5
clone_size: NA
d_call: NA

cdr3_aa: CASRTGNYGYTF
cdr3_nt: TGTGCCAGCAGGACGGGGAACTATGGCTACACCTTC
v_call: TRBV2
j_call: TRBJ1-2
clone_size: NA
d_call: NA

cdr3_aa: CASRSTVGNSPLHF
cdr3_nt: TGTGCCAGCAGGTCGACAGTGGGCAATTCACCCCTCCACTTT
v_call: TRBV7-9
j_call: TRBJ1-6
clone_size: NA
d_call: NA

cdr3_aa: CASSVEMQRGADTQYF
cdr3_nt: TGTGCCAGCAGCGTAGAAATGCAGCGGGGGGCAGATACGCAGTATTTT
v_call: TRBV9
j_call: TRBJ2-3
clone_size: NA
d_call: TRBD2

cdr3_aa: CASSLIGTDQETQYF
cdr3_nt: TGCGCCAGCAGCTTGATAGGGACAGACCAAGAGACCCAGTACTTC
v_call: TRBV5-1
j_call: TRBJ2-5
clone_size: NA
d_call: TRBD1

cdr3_aa: CASSVVGSGGLNEQFF
cdr3_nt: TGTGCCAGCAGCGTAGTTGGTAGCGGGGGGCTTAATGAGCAGTTCTTC
v_call: TRBV9
j_call: TRBJ2-1
clone_size: NA
d_call: TRBD2

cdr3_aa: CANSGGAGNEQFF
cdr3_nt: TGTGCCAATAGCGGGGGGGCCGGGAATGAGCAGTTCTTC
v_call: TRBV6-5
j_call: TRBJ2-1
clone_size: NA
d_call: TRBD2

cdr3_aa: CASSVLRETGDTQYF
cdr3_nt: TGTGCCAGCAGCGTGTTGCGAGAGACAGGCGATACGCAGTATTTT
v_call: TRBV4-2
j_call: TRBJ2-3
clone_size: NA
d_call: NA

cdr3_aa: CASSVNGIQETQYF
cdr3_nt: TGTGCCAGCTCTGTGAACGGGATCCAAGAGACCCAGTACTTC
v_call: TRBV7-2
j_call: TRBJ2-5
clone_size: NA
d_call: NA

cdr3_aa: CASAPAPGQRTGELFF
cdr3_nt: TGTGCCAGCGCCCCAGCTCCGGGACAAAGGACCGGGGAGCTGTTTTTT
v_call: TRBV27
j_call: TRBJ2-2
clone_size: NA
d_call: NA

cdr3_aa: CASSLDGQGGSNYGYTF
cdr3_nt: TGCGCCAGCAGCTTGGATGGACAGGGGGGATCAAACTATGGCTACACCTTC
v_call: TRBV5-1
j_call: TRBJ1-2
clone_size: NA
d_call: TRBD1

cdr3_aa: CASSVGLYGYTF
cdr3_nt: TGTGCCAGCAGCGTAGGTCTCTATGGCTACACCTTC
v_call: TRBV9
j_call: TRBJ1-2
clone_size: NA
d_call: NA

cdr3_aa: CASSDSRAGMRYNEQFF
cdr3_nt: TGCGCCAGCAGTGACTCGAGGGCGGGGATGCGTTACAATGAGCAGTTCTTC
v_call: TRBV10-1
j_call: TRBJ2-1
clone_size: NA
d_call: NA

cdr3_aa: CASTHPLRGYNEQFF
cdr3_nt: TGTGCCAGCACCCACCCCCTGAGGGGGTACAATGAGCAGTTCTTC
v_call: TRBV6-5
j_call: TRBJ2-1
clone_size: NA
d_call: NA

cdr3_aa: CAISESIGTGLPKQFF
cdr3_nt: TGTGCCATCAGTGAGTCCATAGGGACAGGGCTCCCGAAGCAGTTCTTC
v_call: TRBV10-3
j_call: TRBJ2-1
clone_size: few
d_call: TRBD1

cdr3_aa: CASSGYRGSYEQYF
cdr3_nt: TGTGCCAGCAGCGGATACAGGGGCTCCTACGAGCAGTACTTC
v_call: TRBV7-9
j_call: TRBJ2-7
clone_size: NA
d_call: TRBD1

cdr3_aa: CATSGTVSLGTEAFF
cdr3_nt: TGTGCCACCAGCGGCACTGTCAGTCTCGGGACTGAAGCTTTCTTT
v_call: TRBV15
j_call: TRBJ1-1
clone_size: NA
d_call: NA

cdr3_aa: CASSPGTGKNGYTF
cdr3_nt: TGTGCCAGCAGCCCAGGGACAGGGAAAAATGGCTACACCTTC
v_call: TRBV5-6
j_call: TRBJ1-2
clone_size: NA
d_call: TRBD1

cdr3_aa: CASSPNSISGETQYF
cdr3_nt: TGCGCCAGCAGCCCAAACTCCATCTCGGGAGAGACCCAGTACTTC
v_call: TRBV5-1
j_call: TRBJ2-5
clone_size: NA
d_call: NA

cdr3_aa: CASSSRPPYEQYF
cdr3_nt: TGCGCCAGCAGCAGCAGGCCCCCCTACGAGCAGTACTTC
v_call: TRBV5-1
j_call: TRBJ2-7
clone_size: NA
d_call: NA

cdr3_aa: CSAPGSGGFTDTQYF
cdr3_nt: TGCAGCGCTCCCGGAAGCGGGGGATTCACAGATACGCAGTATTTT
v_call: TRBV29-1
j_call: TRBJ2-3
clone_size: NA
d_call: TRBD2

cdr3_aa: CSASTQETQYF
cdr3_nt: TGCAGTGCTAGTACTCAAGAGACCCAGTACTTC
v_call: TRBV20-1
j_call: TRBJ2-5
clone_size: few
d_call: NA

cdr3_aa: CASSLTSSGGARNEQFF
cdr3_nt: TGTGCCAGCTCACTGACCTCTAGCGGGGGGGCGCGCAATGAGCAGTTCTTC
v_call: TRBV18
j_call: TRBJ2-1
clone_size: NA
d_call: TRBD2

cdr3_aa: CASSVAGADTQYF
cdr3_nt: TGCGCCAGCAGCGTCGCAGGTGCAGATACGCAGTATTTT
v_call: TRBV10-2
j_call: TRBJ2-3
clone_size: NA
d_call: NA

cdr3_aa: CASSSEGGYTF
cdr3_nt: TGTGCCAGCAGCTCGGAGGGGGGCTACACCTTC
v_call: TRBV7-9
j_call: TRBJ1-2
clone_size: NA
d_call: NA

cdr3_aa: CASSLESWGPGNNSPLHF
cdr3_nt: TGTGCCAGCAGCTTAGAGAGCTGGGGGCCCGGGAATAATTCACCCCTCCACTTT
v_call: TRBV7-6
j_call: TRBJ1-6
clone_size: NA
d_call: NA

cdr3_aa: CASSTRGQGPTYEQYF
cdr3_nt: TGTGCCAGCAGTACCAGGGGACAGGGGCCGACCTACGAGCAGTACTTC
v_call: TRBV28
j_call: TRBJ2-7
clone_size: NA
d_call: TRBD1

cdr3_aa: CASSQDGANTEAFF
cdr3_nt: TGTGCCAGCAGCCAAGATGGGGCGAACACTGAAGCTTTCTTT
v_call: TRBV4-2
j_call: TRBJ1-1
clone_size: NA
d_call: NA

cdr3_aa: CASNPGLVSYNEQFF
cdr3_nt: TGTGCCAGCAACCCGGGACTAGTAAGCTACAATGAGCAGTTCTTC
v_call: TRBV27
j_call: TRBJ2-1
clone_size: NA
d_call: TRBD2